One sample yielded the 18 T cell receptor beta chains listed below, sequenced in a study of T cell repertoires in cytomegalovirus infection (dated by TCRdb to 2018 to 2020). The listed sequencing device is Illumina HiSeq 1500. TCRdb reprocessing: public reads trimmed at Q25 with fastp, clones called with MiXCR, in-frame beta chains kept. Under each unique CDR3 protein, matching rows form one entry showing the most common genes and DNA. Here the sample has about 340,000 distinct CDR3 sequences; about 27% occur a single time. The ten largest clonotypes hold 20% of the sample. These receptors are not linked to any known antigen. The treatment or condition label corresponds to: in vitro stimulation with specific CMV peptide epitopes to enrich CMV-specific T cells. The sample in question was cultured PBMCs, obtained from culture after CMV antigen stimulation. The origin of the receptors is a human donor in good health (CMV status not recorded). Some clones in this sample may be carry-over from other donors' samples.

Note on this clonotype: At one boundary the junction diverges from the germline segment, which might be a read error. This sequence joins TRBV4-2 and TRBJ1-1; D ambiguous. There are 13 residues in the CDR3. Germline values: CDR1 LGHNA, CDR2 YNFKEQ. The CDR3 protein is CAGSLVGNTEAFF. The DNA of the CDR3 is TGTGCCGGCAGCCTAGTAGGGAACACTGAAGCTTTCTTT.

This chain uses TRBV7-6 with TRBJ1-2; weak D call: TRBD1 (6 bases). The CDR3 sequence is 15 residues long. The V gene's germline CDR1 is SGHVS and CDR2 FNYEAQ. Between the trimmed V and J ends, which lost 5 bases and 2 bases, there was a span of 15 bases. The CDR3 spells CASSRQAGRNYGYTF. CDR3 bases: TGTGCCAGCAGCCGACAGGCGGGCCGCAACTATGGCTACACCTTC.

This clonotype was seen a handful of times. This rearrangement joins TRBV20-1 to TRBJ2-5; 12 bases map to TRBD1. The CDR3 is 17 residues long. Trimming removed 4 bases from V and 0 bases from J; junction bases left unmatched: 9. Per germline, CDR1 DFQATT and CDR2 SNEGSKA (reference sequence). In nucleotides, the CDR3 is TGCAGTGCTACGGGGACAGGGGGCGTGATGCACCAAGAGACCCAGTACTTC. Translated: CSATGTGGVMHQETQYF.

The chain has TRBV20-1 and TRBJ2-5, with TRBD2 matching over 8 bases. Losses at the gene ends were 5 bases for V and 1 base for J; bases not matched to a gene: 9. The germline CDR1 and CDR2 sequences are DFQATT and SNEGSKA (reference sequence). This CDR3 is built from 15 residues. For the CDR3, the DNA is TGCAGTGCTTTGGGGGTTAGCGGGGTCCAAGAGACCCAGTACTTC. This translates into CSALGVSGVQETQYF.

The rearrangement joins TRBV7-2 to TRBJ2-2; 7 bases are shared with TRBD1. The CDR3 has 16 amino acids. J was trimmed by 3 bases and V by 3 bases; bases with no gene match: 7. Germline V gene data show CDR1 as SGHTA and CDR2 as FQGNSA. CDR3 bases: TGTGCCAGCAGCTTCCCTCGGGACAGTTACACCGGGGAGCTGTTTTTT. Translating gives CASSFPRDSYTGELFF.

The chain carries TRBV12-3 or TRBV12-4 and TRBJ2-4; 9 positions match TRBD1. The CDR3 covers 16 residues. The ends lost 7 bases at V and 1 base at J; junction bases unmatched: 8. CDR3: CASKQPGTGAKNIQYF. CDR3 DNA sequence: TGTGCCAGCAAGCAACCCGGGACAGGGGCCAAAAACATTCAGTACTTC.

This clonotype turned up a few times. This chain links TRBV28 with TRBJ2-1, with D perhaps TRBD1 (6 bases). The germline V and J ends were trimmed by 6 bases and 1 base, with 13 bases remaining between them. Germline V gene sequence: CDR1 MDHEN, CDR2 SYDVKM. The CDR3 spans 15 residues. The DNA for the CDR3 is TGTGCCAGCAGGCTCAGGGGCCAATCCTACAATGAGCAGTTCTTC. This encodes CASRLRGQSYNEQFF. The full variable domain, rest sourced from reference TRBV28 and TRBJ2-1, is DVKVTQSSRYLVKRTGEKVFLECVQDMDHENMFWYRQDPGLGLRLIYFSYDVKMKEKGDIPEGYSVSREKKERFSLILESASTNQTSMYLCASRLRGQSYNEQFFGPGTRLTVL.

This clonotype has just a few counts. V is TRBV10-2 and J is TRBJ2-1; the match to TRBD2 covers 8 bases. This CDR3 spans 15 amino acids. With 3 bases clipped from V and 3 bases from J, the junction kept 4 bases outside the gene matches. Germline V gene lookup returns CDR1 WSHSY and CDR2 SAAADI. The CDR3 nucleotides read TGCGCCAGCAGTGATGGTAGCGGGGTCTACAATGAGCAGTTCTTC. Amino acid sequence: CASSDGSGVYNEQFF.

V and J are TRBV7-9 and TRBJ2-1; 7 bases agree with TRBD1. The junction had 10 bases not matched to a gene; V was cut back by 4 bases and J by 4 bases. Germline CDR1 is SEHNR and CDR2 is FQNEAQ (reference sequence). The CDR3 totals 16 residues. Here the CDR3 DNA reads TGTGCCAGCAGCTCGCGACAGGGTACTGGGTACAATGAGCAGTTCTTC. Its translation is CASSSRQGTGYNEQFF. The full variable domain, in which reference TRBV7-9 and TRBJ2-1 provide the parts outside the CDR3, is DTGVSQNPRHKITKRGQNVTFRCDPISEHNRLYWYRQTLGQGPEFLTYFQNEAQLEKSRLLSDRFSAERPKGSFSTLEIQRTEQGDSAMYLCASSSRQGTGYNEQFFGPGTRLTVL.

This clonotype was detected only a few times. This rearrangement joins TRBV29-1 to TRBJ1-6, with D perhaps TRBD1 (5 bases). Between the trimmed V and J ends, which lost 8 bases and 10 bases, there was a span of 24 bases. Germline V CDR1 and CDR2: SQVTM, ANQGSEA. The CDR3 totals 15 residues. CDR3 coding DNA: TGCAGCATTAGACCGGGAGGGGCATTAGAGTCACCCCTCCACTTT. Translated: CSIRPGGALESPLHF.

This clonotype was counted between two and nine times. This chain joins TRBV12-5 and TRBJ2-1; 8 positions match TRBD2. Looked up from germline, CDR1 is LGHNT and CDR2 is FRNRAP. V was pared by 0 bases and J by 8 bases, with 9 bases of the junction left unmatched. This CDR3 comprises 16 residues. This CDR3 reads CASGLVLSGMWYEQFF. The CDR3 DNA reads TGTGCTAGTGGTTTGGTGCTTAGCGGGATGTGGTATGAGCAGTTCTTC.

Only a few counts were recorded for this clonotype. CDR3 region: CASSASPGRTTYGYTF. The CDR3 bases are TGTGCCAGCAGCGCCTCTCCGGGACGGACAACTTATGGCTACACCTTC. The chain combines TRBV7-3 with TRBJ1-2, with D possibly matching TRBD1 (5 bases). The CDR3 covers 16 residues. Germline CDR1 reads SGHTA; CDR2 reads FQGTGA. Trimming pared 5 bases from V and 5 bases from J, leaving 21 bases between.

The chain combines TRBV20-1 with TRBJ2-7; 8 bases line up with TRBD1. After removal of 5 bases from V and 7 bases from J, the junction contained 10 bases not matched to a gene. The CDR3 extends over 13 amino acids. Germline lookup yields CDR1 DFQATT and CDR2 SNEGSKA (reference sequence). In nucleotides, the CDR3 is TGCAGTGCTGGGTCCCCGGACAGGGCGGAGCAGTACTTC. It specifies CSAGSPDRAEQYF.

This clonotype appeared a few times. The rearrangement uses TRBV25-1 and TRBJ2-4; perhaps TRBD1 as D (6 bases). Germline V gene sequence: CDR1 MGHDK, CDR2 SYGVNS. V was clipped by 4 bases and J by 1 base, with 14 bases between them. The CDR3 sequence is 16 residues long. For the CDR3, the DNA is TGTGCCAGCAGTGTAGGGGAAAGGGGGGCCAAAAACATTCAGTACTTC. It translates to CASSVGERGAKNIQYF.

There are a few counts of this clonotype. The gene calls are TRBV20-1 and TRBJ2-3; TRBD1 aligns across 9 bases. The V gene's germline CDR1 is DFQATT and CDR2 SNEGSKA (reference sequence). J was trimmed by 6 bases and V by 3 bases; bases with no gene match: 13. The CDR3 extends over 16 amino acids. The CDR3 sequence: CSASEQGAELGDTQYF. The CDR3 DNA is TGCAGTGCTAGTGAACAGGGGGCTGAGCTGGGGGATACGCAGTATTTT.

The V gene is TRBV2, the J gene TRBJ2-1; TRBD1 matches 7 bases. The J segment lost 9 bases and the V segment lost 7 bases, leaving 12 bases of the junction unmatched. The V gene's germline CDR1 is SNHLY and CDR2 FYNNEI. The CDR3 length is 14 residues. Here the CDR3 reads CASTWDSSPSEQFF. Here the CDR3 DNA reads TGTGCCAGCACCTGGGACAGCTCCCCAAGTGAGCAGTTCTTC. Based on the CDR3 plus reference TRBV2 and TRBJ2-1, the full variable domain is EPEVTQTPSHQVTQMGQEVILRCVPISNHLYFYWYRQILGQKVEFLVSFYNNEISEKSEIFDDQFSVERPDGSNFTLKIRSTKLEDSAMYFCASTWDSSPSEQFFGPGTRLTVL.

This clonotype was counted a few times. The chain carries TRBV11-2 and TRBJ2-7, with a tentative D call TRBD1 (6 bases). Germline V CDR1 and CDR2: SGHAT, FQNNGV. The CDR3 is 18 amino acids. The V gene lost 3 bases and the J gene lost 0 bases, with 21 bases spanning the gap. CDR3 sequence: CASSLGSSGARNSYEQYF. In nucleotides, the CDR3 is TGTGCCAGCAGCTTGGGCTCCTCAGGGGCGAGAAACTCCTACGAGCAGTACTTC.

This clonotype showed up many times. This chain joins TRBV6-5 and TRBJ1-4, with 11 nucleotides matching TRBD1. Trimming cost V 2 bases and J 11 bases; bases outside gene matches: 7. CDR1 MNHEY and CDR2 SVGAGI come from the germline V gene. The CDR3 spans 15 residues. The CDR3 coding sequence is TGTGCCAGCAGTTACGCCGGGACAGGGGGACTGAAACTGTTTTTT. Translation gives CASSYAGTGGLKLFF.